This record looks at one T cell receptor (beta chain) sequence and its context. What it binds is not known. Assay: immunoSEQ multiplex PCR; the TCRdb copy retains only in-frame clones and omits some. The table has 150,000 to 200,000 clones, 80% to 95% seen once; the top ten hold over 1.5%. This entry belongs to a study of T cell responses to AZD1222 COVID-19 vaccine. Regarding the study as a whole: Targeting of unmutated variant regions was reportedly seen in nearly half of spike-specific TCRs. There were repertoire samples only from the period after the peak T cell response. Only a handful of people who got AZD1222 tested seropositive at baseline. Clonal diversity was possibly underestimated, and white British individuals and females predominated among donors.

V was pared by 4 bases and J by 5 bases, with 7 bases of the junction left unmatched. This CDR3 has 16 amino acids. CDR1 and CDR2 (germline): SGHVS, FNYEAQ. The source was peripheral blood, collected on day 0 of AZD1222 vaccination. The rearrangement uses TRBV7-6 and TRBJ2-7; 14 nucleotides line up with TRBD2. The TCR comes from an adult in good health. This chain's CDR3 is CASSSRLAGGPHEQYF. CDR3 coding DNA: TGTGCCAGCAGCTCCCGACTAGCGGGAGGGCCCCACGAGCAGTACTTC.